A single sample is the source of the 30 T cell receptor beta chains below, sequenced in a study of a mutant IDH1 vaccine in newly diagnosed glioma. Assay used: immunoSEQ multiplex PCR; TCRdb lists only in-frame clones, some missing. The data contain fewer than 35,000 clones, 60% to 80% of them singletons. The time point here: week 11, during vaccination. Doses comprised 300 ug of mutant IDH1 20-mer peptide each, plus topical imiquimod. Their recognized antigens are unknown. The sample here was PBMCs, taken from a glioma patient whose treatment included an IDH1 peptide vaccine. Receptors originate from a man in his thirties or forties with glioma.

This sequence joins TRBV2 and TRBJ1-5; no definite D call. Per germline, CDR1 SNHLY and CDR2 FYNNEI. Trimming left V 6 bases short and J 3 bases short, with 9 bases between. The CDR3 contains 13 residues. As DNA, the CDR3 is TGTGCCAGCAGGCCGTCCATCAATCAGCCCCAGCATTTT. Translating gives CASRPSINQPQHF.

The chain is built from TRBV30 and TRBJ2-5, with TRBD2 identical over 7 bases. The ends lost 2 bases at V and 2 bases at J; junction bases unmatched: 8. The CDR3 runs 15 residues. Germline-derived CDR1 and CDR2 are GTSNPN and SVGIG (reference sequence). The CDR3 DNA reads as TGTGCCTGGAGTTGGGGAGGGGCGGAGCAAGAGACCCAGTACTTC. This sequence encodes CAWSWGGAEQETQYF.

This chain uses TRBV5-1 with TRBJ1-2; D call uncertain. With 1 base removed from V and 2 bases from J, the gap between germline ends came to 6 bases. This CDR3 comprises 13 residues. CDR1 and CDR2 from the germline V gene are SGHRS and YFSETQ. The CDR3: CASSLTENYGYTF. For the CDR3, the DNA is TGCGCCAGCAGCTTGACAGAGAACTATGGCTACACCTTC.

The chain carries TRBV28 and TRBJ1-4; no clear D gene. This CDR3 has 14 residues. Between the trimmed V and J ends, which lost 6 bases and 6 bases, there was a span of 14 bases. Germline CDR1 and CDR2: MDHEN and SYDVKM. As DNA, the CDR3 is TGTGCCAGCAGACGGCAGGCTTGGCATGAAAAACTGTTTTTT. Its translation is CASRRQAWHEKLFF.

Only a few counts were recorded for this clone. One junction end does not reproduce the germline sequence, and a read error may be involved. This chain connects TRBV19 to TRBJ1-1; D is ambiguous. The germline V gene has CDR1 LNHDA and CDR2 SQIVND (reference sequence). The CDR3 spans 14 residues. The CDR3 nucleotides are TGTGCCAGTAGTCTAGATGGGGAACACACTGAAGCTTTCTTT. Amino acid sequence: CASSLDGEHTEAFF.

This chain uses TRBV29-1 with TRBJ1-4, with unresolved D. Trimming cost V 6 bases and J 2 bases, with 10 bases left between them. The germline V gene encodes CDR1 SQVTM and CDR2 ANQGSEA. The CDR3 is 13 residues long. The CDR3 region has the DNA TGCAGCGTCATGGGGTGGACTAATGAAAAACTGTTTTTT. Its translation: CSVMGWTNEKLFF.

The chain employs TRBV6-5 and TRBJ1-2; 8 bases line up with TRBD1. Germline V gene sequence: CDR1 MNHEY, CDR2 SVGAGI. The trim removed 4 bases at V and 4 bases at J, leaving 5 bases unmatched. The CDR3 runs to 14 residues. The CDR3 DNA reads TGTGCCAGCAGTTCCGGGACAGGCTCCTATGGCTACACCTTC. Protein product: CASSSGTGSYGYTF.

This clone showed up just once. The chain recombines TRBV28 with TRBJ1-1; possible D gene TRBD1, 5 bases. Germline V CDR1 and CDR2: MDHEN, SYDVKM. The CDR3 covers 15 residues. V gave up 5 bases and J gave up 1 base, with 14 bases separating them. The CDR3 reads CASSPWRRGNTEAFF. The CDR3 DNA follows: TGTGCCAGCAGTCCCTGGAGAAGGGGGAACACTGAAGCTTTCTTT.

The rearrangement uses TRBV7-2 and TRBJ1-5; D not certain. This CDR3 contains 13 residues. CDR1 is SGHTA and CDR2 is FQGNSA in the germline V gene. V was shortened by 3 bases and J by 5 bases, with 8 bases between the two germline ends. The CDR3, as DNA: TGTGCCAGCAGCTTTTCTAGGGATCAGCCCCAGCATTTT. It encodes CASSFSRDQPQHF.

The rearrangement joins TRBV5-1 to TRBJ2-7, with a weak D call TRBD1 (6 bases). V was clipped by 7 bases and J by 3 bases, with 14 bases between them. The CDR3 loop spans 13 amino acids. CDR1 and CDR2 (germline): SGHRS, YFSETQ. In DNA form, the CDR3 reads TGCGCCAGCGGGGACACACAGGGCTACGAGCAGTACTTC. Translated, it gives CASGDTQGYEQYF.

The J gene is TRBJ1-1, the V gene TRBV21-1; the table's D call TRBD1 went unverified against the DNA. TRBV21-1 is listed as a pseudogene. The CDR3 totals 15 residues. The CDR3 DNA follows: TGTGCCAGCAGCCTCACAGGGGGCCTGGGCACTGAAGCTTTCTTT. Protein: CASSLTGGLGTEAFF.

The chain employs TRBV5-6 and TRBJ2-7, with D perhaps matching TRBD1 (6 bases). The CDR3 consists of 19 residues. Trimming took 4 bases from V and 2 from J, leaving 28 bases between them. Germline V CDR1 and CDR2: SGHDT, YYEEEE. CDR3 sequence reads: CASSPTRDTVLGETYEQYF. The CDR3 nucleotides are TGTGCCAGCAGCCCGACACGGGACACCGTATTGGGGGAAACCTACGAGCAGTACTTC.

The rearrangement uses TRBV27 and TRBJ2-1, with 10 nucleotides matching TRBD1. This CDR3 is built from 16 residues. CDR1 is MNHEY and CDR2 is SMNVEV in the germline V gene (reference sequence). With 6 bases clipped from V and 2 bases from J, the junction kept 7 bases outside the gene matches. The CDR3 region has the DNA TGTGCCAGCAGATCTAGGGACAGGGGCACCTACAATGAGCAGTTCTTC. It is translated as CASRSRDRGTYNEQFF.

This clone was found a few times. The chain joins TRBV30 to TRBJ1-5; 7 nucleotides line up with TRBD1. V was clipped by 2 bases and J by 6 bases; unmatched bases: 4. CDR3 length: 13 amino acids. The germline gives CDR1 GTSNPN, CDR2 SVGIG (reference sequence). The CDR3 spells CAWSYAGGQPQHF. The DNA of the CDR3 is TGTGCCTGGAGTTACGCAGGGGGTCAGCCCCAGCATTTT. Based on the CDR3 plus reference TRBV30 and TRBJ1-5, the full variable domain is SQTIHQWPATLVQPVGSPLSLECTVEGTSNPNLYWYRQAAGRGLQLLFYSVGIGQISSEVPQNLSASRPQDRQFILSSKKLLLSDSGFYLCAWSYAGGQPQHFGDGTRLSIL.

The chain is built from TRBV6-5 and TRBJ1-2; 8 nucleotides agree with TRBD1. V lost 10 bases and J lost 7; bases outside the gene matches: 8. The CDR3 extends over 12 amino acids. Germline lookup yields CDR1 MNHEY and CDR2 SVGAGI. In DNA, the CDR3 is TGTGCCACCAACAGGGGGTTAGGTGGCTACACCTTC. As protein: CATNRGLGGYTF.

V and J are TRBV5-8 and TRBJ1-1; D perhaps matches TRBD1 (5 bases). The germline V and J ends were trimmed by 3 bases and 2 bases, with 11 bases remaining between them. Germline V lookup: CDR1 SGHTS, CDR2 YDEGEE. This CDR3 contains 14 residues. The CDR3 bases are TGTGCCAGCAGCTCTCGGGACTTAAACACTGAAGCTTTCTTT. This codes for CASSSRDLNTEAFF.

CDR3 sequence (DNA): TGTGCCAGCAGCTTGGATCAGGGGGTTACTGAAGCTTTCTTT. Translating gives CASSLDQGVTEAFF. The chain combines TRBV5-4 with TRBJ1-1, with 7 bases matching TRBD1. Germline CDR1 is SGHNT and CDR2 is YYREEE (reference sequence). V trimming: 0 bases; J trimming: 5 bases; junction bases outside the gene matches: 4. The length of the CDR3 is 14 residues.

The chain links TRBV10-3 to TRBJ1-1, with TRBD1 identical over 7 bases. Trimming at V came to 6 bases and at J to 1 base, leaving 5 bases not matched to a gene. The CDR3 extends over 14 amino acids. CDR1 ENHRY and CDR2 SYGVKD come from the germline V gene. CDR3 sequence reads: CAIRTGTENTEAFF. CDR3 nucleotide sequence: TGTGCCATCAGGACCGGGACAGAGAACACTGAAGCTTTCTTT.

V and J are TRBV19 and TRBJ2-7; D possibly uses TRBD1 or TRBD2 (5 bases each). Per germline, CDR1 LNHDA and CDR2 SQIVND (reference sequence). CDR3 length: 16 residues. V was trimmed by 3 bases and J by 0 bases, leaving 15 bases between them. CDR3 sequence (DNA): TGTGCCAGTAGTATTTCGGGGCCGCCGAGCTCCTACGAGCAGTACTTC. This sequence encodes CASSISGPPSSYEQYF.

The J gene is TRBJ2-3, the V gene TRBV5-1; D is unclear. V lost 0 bases and J lost 5, with 4 bases in between. This CDR3 is 12 amino acids long. Germline assignment: CDR1 SGHRS and CDR2 YFSETQ. In nucleotides, the CDR3 is TGCGCCAGCAGCTTGGTCGAAGATACGCAGTATTTT. Amino acid sequence: CASSLVEDTQYF. Filled out from reference TRBV5-1 and TRBJ2-3, the complete variable domain reads KAGVTQTPRYLIKTRGQQVTLSCSPISGHRSVSWYQQTPGQGLQFLFEYFSETQRNKGNFPGRFSGRQFSNSRSEMNVSTLELGDSALYLCASSLVEDTQYFGPGTRLTVL.

This clone was counted only a few times. The chain is built from TRBV19 and TRBJ1-1; no definite D call. The CDR3 length is 13 residues. Germline V gene data show CDR1 as LNHDA and CDR2 as SQIVND (reference sequence). V lost 3 bases and J lost 5, with 10 bases in between. The CDR3 region is CASSIPSETEAFF. The CDR3 DNA follows: TGTGCCAGTAGTATCCCATCGGAGACTGAAGCTTTCTTT. Filled out from reference TRBV19 and TRBJ1-1, the complete variable domain reads DGGITQSPKYLFRKEGQNVTLSCEQNLNHDAMYWYRQDPGQGLRLIYYSQIVNDFQKGDIAEGYSVSREKKESFPLTVTSAQKNPTAFYLCASSIPSETEAFFGQGTRLTVV.

The chain combines TRBV15 with TRBJ1-6; the D gene is possibly TRBD1 (5 bases). The germline gives CDR1 LNHNV, CDR2 YYDKDF (reference sequence). V was clipped by 3 bases and J by 8 bases, with 17 bases between them. The CDR3 spans 16 residues. For the CDR3, the DNA is TGTGCCACCAGCAGCGGGGGGAGGGCGAGAGATTCACCCCTCCACTTT. It codes for CATSSGGRARDSPLHF.

The chain carries TRBV9 and TRBJ2-5; 11 bases line up with TRBD1. With 0 bases clipped from V and 2 bases from J, the junction kept 6 bases outside the gene matches. The germline V gene has CDR1 SGDLS and CDR2 YYNGEE. This CDR3 is built from 17 residues. CDR3 coding DNA: TGTGCCAGCAGCGTAGAAGGGACAGGGGGTCCGCAAGAGACCCAGTACTTC. Translating gives CASSVEGTGGPQETQYF.

This clone is medium-sized. This rearrangement joins TRBV6-5 to TRBJ2-7; TRBD1 aligns across 7 bases. The V and J ends lost 5 bases and 2 bases, in that order; junction bases with no gene match: 3. The CDR3 sequence is 13 residues long. From germline, CDR1 is MNHEY and CDR2 SVGAGI. The CDR3 DNA reads TGTGCCAGCAGTGACAGGGTGGCCTACGAGCAGTACTTC. As protein: CASSDRVAYEQYF.

J is TRBJ1-1 and V is TRBV30; unclear D gene. The CDR3 runs to 13 residues. Trimming pared 0 bases from V and 0 bases from J, leaving 5 bases between. CDR1 is GTSNPN, CDR2 SVGIG, per germline (reference sequence). CDR3 coding DNA: TGTGCCTGGAGTGTACTGGTGAACACTGAAGCTTTCTTT. Translated, it gives CAWSVLVNTEAFF.

V gene TRBV27 combines with J gene TRBJ2-7; TRBD2 agrees at 7 bases. CDR3 length: 14 residues. After removal of 5 bases from V and 4 bases from J, the junction contained 8 bases not matched to a gene. Per germline, CDR1 MNHEY and CDR2 SMNVEV (reference sequence). The CDR3: CASSPGGLAYEQYF. CDR3 coding DNA: TGTGCCAGCAGTCCGGGGGGTCTGGCTTACGAGCAGTACTTC.

The rearrangement joins TRBV7-9 to TRBJ2-1; the D is unclear. This CDR3 is built from 15 residues. Deletions cut 5 bases from V and 0 bases from J, with 11 bases between. Germline lookup yields CDR1 SEHNR and CDR2 FQNEAQ (reference sequence). The CDR3 protein is CASSPSGRSYNEQFF. For the CDR3, the DNA is TGTGCCAGCAGCCCCTCCGGGCGCTCCTACAATGAGCAGTTCTTC.

This clone has only one observation. The CDR3 loop reads CASSSLTLGFMGNQPQHF. DNA of the CDR3: TGTGCCAGCAGCTCCCTAACCCTCGGGTTTATGGGCAATCAGCCCCAGCATTTT. The chain couples TRBV7-2 to TRBJ1-5; no clear D gene. The ends were cut back, 4 bases at V and 2 bases at J, with 21 bases in the middle. Germline CDR1 is SGHTA and CDR2 is FQGNSA. There are 18 residues in the CDR3.

The chain recombines TRBV29-1 with TRBJ2-7; D gene uncertain. The CDR3 extends over 12 amino acids. Germline CDR1 SQVTM, CDR2 ANQGSEA. Trimming took off 4 bases at V and 1 base at J, with 8 bases between the two ends. As DNA, the CDR3 is TGCAGCGTTGTTGGAAAGTCCTACGAGCAGTACTTC. This translates into CSVVGKSYEQYF.

This chain's CDR3 is CASSEAPRVYGYTF. CDR3 in DNA: TGTGCCAGCAGTGAAGCGCCGAGGGTCTATGGCTACACCTTC. The chain is built from TRBV2 and TRBJ1-2; D unresolved. Germline-derived CDR1 and CDR2 are SNHLY and FYNNEI. V lost 0 bases and J 4 bases, leaving 9 bases between the germline ends. CDR3 length: 14 amino acids.